This T cell receptor (beta chain) was recorded in a study of cytomegalovirus exposure and HLA in healthy donors. V lost 3 bases and J lost 1; bases outside the gene matches: 1. The CDR3 runs 14 residues. Germline V gene sequence: CDR1 SNHLY, CDR2 FYNNEI. This clone has only a few counts. Its specificity is unknown. The PCR had 60 Vbeta and 13 Jbeta primers. Measured with immunoSEQ multiplex PCR; TCRdb has only the in-frame clones, and not every one. Here the sample spans approximately 190,000 clones, roughly 80% being singletons. The study's findings and limits: Segments of the TCR beta V type were, in most cases, productive about 90% or about 30% of the time in an earlier analysis. An ancestry cluster, one associated with Asian ancestry, reportedly showed fewer N-insertions than the 666-donor mean in a later analysis.

The chain employs TRBV2 and TRBJ2-5; 8 bases are shared with TRBD1. Sequencing used PBMCs. The sequence was obtained from a woman under 30 in good health and CMV-seronegative. The CDR3 here is CASSEQGAQETQYF. CDR3 sequence (DNA): TGTGCCAGCAGTGAGCAGGGGGCCCAAGAGACCCAGTACTTC. The full variable domain, with the rest looked up from reference TRBV2 and TRBJ2-5, is EPEVTQTPSHQVTQMGQEVILRCVPISNHLYFYWYRQILGQKVEFLVSFYNNEISEKSEIFDDQFSVERPDGSNFTLKIRSTKLEDSAMYFCASSEQGAQETQYFGPGTRLLVL.